This passage covers 11 T cell receptor beta chains from one sample sequenced in a study of shared clonotypes between healthy human individuals. Sequenced by immunoSEQ multiplex PCR; TCRdb stores in-frame clones only, minus some. The profile covers approximately 1,500,000 clones, with 95% to 99% appearing a single time and 0.4% to 0.45% taken by the ten largest. Sequenced: naive CD4+ T cells sorted from blood. Noted subset: CD45RA+ positively selected. These receptors were obtained from a man younger than 40 in good health.

V gene TRBV11-3 combines with J gene TRBJ2-2, with TRBD2 matching over 12 bases. The ends lost 5 bases at V and 4 bases at J; junction bases unmatched: 8. The CDR3 consists of 17 residues. CDR1 is SGHNT, CDR2 YENEEA, per germline. CDR3 in amino acids: CASSNSGLAGITGELFF. The CDR3 nucleotides read TGTGCCAGCAGCAACTCCGGACTAGCGGGAATCACCGGGGAGCTGTTTTTT.

V gene TRBV20-1 combines with J gene TRBJ2-3; either TRBD1 or TRBD2 may supply D (5 bases each). Trimming pared 5 bases from V and 5 bases from J, leaving 8 bases between. Germline lookup yields CDR1 DFQATT and CDR2 SNEGSKA (reference sequence). There are 11 residues in the CDR3. The CDR3 region is CSAGDQDTQYF. The DNA of the CDR3 is TGCAGTGCTGGGGACCAAGATACGCAGTATTTT.

The rearrangement links TRBV5-1 to TRBJ2-5; D tentatively reads TRBD1 or TRBD2 (5 bases each). Trimming took 5 bases from V and 2 from J, leaving 16 bases between them. Germline CDR1 is SGHRS and CDR2 is YFSETQ. The CDR3 contains 15 residues. Here the CDR3 reads CASRPPGRAQETQYF. CDR3 sequence (DNA): TGCGCCAGCAGACCCCCGGGACGTGCACAAGAGACCCAGTACTTC. The full variable domain, its missing parts supplied by reference TRBV5-1 and TRBJ2-5, is KAGVTQTPRYLIKTRGQQVTLSCSPISGHRSVSWYQQTPGQGLQFLFEYFSETQRNKGNFPGRFSGRQFSNSRSEMNVSTLELGDSALYLCASRPPGRAQETQYFGPGTRLLVL.

V is TRBV18 and J is TRBJ2-7; D may be TRBD1 (6 bases). V was pared by 5 bases and J by 2 bases, with 13 bases between. CDR1 KGHSH and CDR2 LQKENI come from the germline V gene. This CDR3 has 14 amino acids. Written as DNA, the CDR3 is TGTGCCAGCTCATCCTCAGGGGTCCCCTACGAGCAGTACTTC. Amino acid sequence: CASSSSGVPYEQYF. Complete variable domain (other parts from reference TRBV18 and TRBJ2-7): NAGVMQNPRHLVRRRGQEARLRCSPMKGHSHVYWYRQLPEEGLKFMVYLQKENIIDESGMPKERFSAEFPKEGPSILRIQQVVRGDSAAYFCASSSSGVPYEQYFGPGTRLTVT.

The rearrangement links TRBV9 to TRBJ1-4; D may be TRBD1 (6 bases). The length of the CDR3 is 15 residues. The germline V and J ends were trimmed by 0 bases and 4 bases, with 10 bases remaining between them. Germline assignment: CDR1 SGDLS and CDR2 YYNGEE. DNA of the CDR3: TGTGCCAGCAGCGTAGCAAGGGACATTAATGAAAAACTGTTTTTT. It is translated as CASSVARDINEKLFF.

This chain uses TRBV18 with TRBJ2-4; the D gene is possibly TRBD2 (7 bases). The germline gives CDR1 KGHSH, CDR2 LQKENI. V lost 3 bases to trimming and J lost 8 bases, with 11 bases between them. The CDR3 totals 13 residues. The CDR3 bases are TGTGCCAGCTCACCGGGGGGGGCGGACATTCAGTACTTC. It encodes CASSPGGADIQYF.

In its sample, this clone was seen once. V usage is TRBV7-3 and J usage is TRBJ2-7, with 8 bases fitting TRBD1. Germline CDR1 and CDR2: SGHTA and FQGTGA. V shed 3 bases, J shed 5 bases, and the junction held 6 bases outside the gene matches. This CDR3 is built from 14 residues. The CDR3 region has the DNA TGTGCCAGCAGCTTGGGACAGGCCCTTAACGAGCAGTACTTC. Its protein product is CASSLGQALNEQYF.

The chain has TRBV5-1 and TRBJ2-2; possible D gene TRBD1, 6 bases. From germline, CDR1 is SGHRS and CDR2 YFSETQ. The CDR3 has 14 residues. Trimming stripped 4 bases from V and 0 bases from J, with 7 bases between. The CDR3 DNA reads as TGCGCCAGCAGCGAGGGGGCGAACACCGGGGAGCTGTTTTTT. It yields the protein CASSEGANTGELFF.

This clone was observed a handful of times. The same CDR3 can be traced to other DNA sequences in this sample. Written as DNA, the CDR3 is TGCGCCAGCAGCTTGGATACAGATACGCAGTATTTT. Translation gives CASSLDTDTQYF. The chain joins TRBV5-1 to TRBJ2-3; D remains unclear. The CDR3 consists of 12 residues. The V and J ends lost 0 bases and 3 bases respectively, with 2 bases between them. Germline V gene data show CDR1 as SGHRS and CDR2 as YFSETQ.

The chain joins TRBV19 to TRBJ2-1; 7 bases fit TRBD2. Germline CDR1 and CDR2: LNHDA and SQIVND (reference sequence). The CDR3 runs 15 residues. The trim removed 10 bases at V and 0 bases at J, leaving 9 bases unmatched. CDR3 protein: CATKRDQSSYNEQFF. In nucleotides, the CDR3 is TGTGCCACTAAGCGGGATCAGAGCTCCTACAATGAGCAGTTCTTC.

Points on this clone: In the same sample, other DNA sequences code for this CDR3. This chain uses TRBV5-1 with TRBJ2-7; TRBD2 matches 7 bases. CDR1 SGHRS and CDR2 YFSETQ come from the germline V gene. The CDR3 totals 13 residues. With V trimmed by 8 bases and J by 3 bases, 8 bases remained unmatched. The chain's CDR3 is CASSLAGVYEQYF. CDR3 nucleotides: TGCGCCAGTTCTTTAGCGGGTGTCTACGAGCAGTACTTC.